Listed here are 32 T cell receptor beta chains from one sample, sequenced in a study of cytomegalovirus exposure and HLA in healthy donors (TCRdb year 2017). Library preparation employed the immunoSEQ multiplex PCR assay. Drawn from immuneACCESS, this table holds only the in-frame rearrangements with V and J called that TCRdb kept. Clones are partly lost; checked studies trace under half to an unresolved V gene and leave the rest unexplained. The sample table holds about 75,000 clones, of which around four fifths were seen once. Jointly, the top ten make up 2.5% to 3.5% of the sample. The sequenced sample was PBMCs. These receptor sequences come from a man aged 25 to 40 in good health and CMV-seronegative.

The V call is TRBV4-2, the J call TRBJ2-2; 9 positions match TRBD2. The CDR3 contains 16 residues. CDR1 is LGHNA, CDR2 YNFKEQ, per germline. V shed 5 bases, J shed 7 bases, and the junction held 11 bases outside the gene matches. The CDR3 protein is CASSSRPSGGIGELFF. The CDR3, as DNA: TGTGCCAGCAGCTCCCGCCCCAGCGGGGGGATCGGGGAGCTGTTTTTT.

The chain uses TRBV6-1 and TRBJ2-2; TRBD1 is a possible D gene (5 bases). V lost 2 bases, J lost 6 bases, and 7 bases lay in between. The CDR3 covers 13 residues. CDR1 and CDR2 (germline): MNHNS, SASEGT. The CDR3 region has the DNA TGTGCCAGCAGTGAACTACAGGCCGGGGAGCTGTTTTTT. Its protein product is CASSELQAGELFF.

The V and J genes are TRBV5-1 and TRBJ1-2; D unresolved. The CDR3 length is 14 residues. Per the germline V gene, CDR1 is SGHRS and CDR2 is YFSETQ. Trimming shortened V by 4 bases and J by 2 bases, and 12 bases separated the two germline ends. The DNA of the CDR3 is TGCGCCAGCAGCATCAGGACTGAAAACTATGGCTACACCTTC. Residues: CASSIRTENYGYTF.

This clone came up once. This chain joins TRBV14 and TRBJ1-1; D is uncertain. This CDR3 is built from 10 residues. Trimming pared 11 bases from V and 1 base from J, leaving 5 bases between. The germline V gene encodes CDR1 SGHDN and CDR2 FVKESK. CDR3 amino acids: CAAGNTEAFF. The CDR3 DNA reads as TGTGCCGCGGGGAACACTGAAGCTTTCTTT.

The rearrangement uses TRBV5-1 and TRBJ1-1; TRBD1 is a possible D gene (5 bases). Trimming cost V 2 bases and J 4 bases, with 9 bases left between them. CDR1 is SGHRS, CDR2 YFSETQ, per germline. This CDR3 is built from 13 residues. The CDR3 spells CASSFVGGTEAFF. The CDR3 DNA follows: TGCGCCAGCAGCTTTGTGGGGGGCACTGAAGCTTTCTTT.

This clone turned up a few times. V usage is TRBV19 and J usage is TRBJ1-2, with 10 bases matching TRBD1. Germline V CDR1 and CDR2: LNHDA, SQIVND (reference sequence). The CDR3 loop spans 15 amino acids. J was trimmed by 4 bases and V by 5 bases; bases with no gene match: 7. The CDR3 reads CASSSDRGQAYGYTF. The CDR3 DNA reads TGTGCCAGTAGTTCAGACAGGGGGCAGGCCTATGGCTACACCTTC.

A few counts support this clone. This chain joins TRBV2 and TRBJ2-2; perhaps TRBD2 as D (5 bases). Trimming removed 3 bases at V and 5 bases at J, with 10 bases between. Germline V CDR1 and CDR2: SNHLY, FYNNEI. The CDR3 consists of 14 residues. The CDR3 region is CASSDSGMTGELFF. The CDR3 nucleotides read TGTGCCAGCAGTGATTCCGGGATGACCGGGGAGCTGTTTTTT.

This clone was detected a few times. The DNA for the CDR3 is TGTGCCAGCAGTGAGGGGGCAGAAATTCATACGCAGTATTTT. Translated: CASSEGAEIHTQYF. The V and J genes are TRBV6-1 and TRBJ2-3; weak D call: TRBD1 (6 bases). Trimming shortened V by 3 bases and J by 7 bases, and 14 bases separated the two germline ends. CDR3 size: 14 residues. Germline V gene lookup returns CDR1 MNHNS and CDR2 SASEGT.

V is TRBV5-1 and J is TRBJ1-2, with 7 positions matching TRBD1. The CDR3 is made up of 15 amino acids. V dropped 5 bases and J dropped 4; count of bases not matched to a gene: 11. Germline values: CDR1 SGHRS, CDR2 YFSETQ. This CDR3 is CASRGGQVGSYGYTF. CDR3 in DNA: TGCGCCAGCAGAGGCGGACAGGTGGGGTCCTATGGCTACACCTTC. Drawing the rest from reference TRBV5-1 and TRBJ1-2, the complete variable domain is KAGVTQTPRYLIKTRGQQVTLSCSPISGHRSVSWYQQTPGQGLQFLFEYFSETQRNKGNFPGRFSGRQFSNSRSEMNVSTLELGDSALYLCASRGGQVGSYGYTFGSGTRLTVV.

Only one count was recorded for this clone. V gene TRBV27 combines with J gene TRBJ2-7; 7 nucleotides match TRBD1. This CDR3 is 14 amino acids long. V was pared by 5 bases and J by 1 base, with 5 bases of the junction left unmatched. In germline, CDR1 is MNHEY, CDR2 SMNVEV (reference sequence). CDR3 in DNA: TGTGCCAGCAGTGATAACAGGGGATCCTACGAGCAGTACGTC. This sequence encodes CASSDNRGSYEQYV.

CDR3 in DNA: TGTGCCAGCAGTTTAAGGCCCCCCGCTAGCGGGAGGGACAATGAGCAGTTCTTC. The encoded protein is CASSLRPPASGRDNEQFF. This sequence joins TRBV27 and TRBJ2-1; TRBD2 matches 12 bases. The CDR3 length is 18 residues. V shed 2 bases and J 5 bases; nucleotides not matched to a gene: 10. Germline loops: CDR1 MNHEY, CDR2 SMNVEV (reference sequence).

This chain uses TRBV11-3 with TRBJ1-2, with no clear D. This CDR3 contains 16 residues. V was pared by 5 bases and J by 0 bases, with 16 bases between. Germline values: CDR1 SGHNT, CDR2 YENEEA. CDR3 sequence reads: CASSPEGRASNYGYTF. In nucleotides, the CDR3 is TGTGCCAGCAGCCCGGAGGGTAGGGCCTCTAACTATGGCTACACCTTC.

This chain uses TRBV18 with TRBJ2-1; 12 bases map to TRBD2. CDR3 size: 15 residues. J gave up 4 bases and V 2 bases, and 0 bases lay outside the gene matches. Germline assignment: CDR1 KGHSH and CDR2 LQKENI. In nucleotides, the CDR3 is TGTGCCAGCTCACCAGGGACTAGCGGGTACAATGAGCAGTTCTTC. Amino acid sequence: CASSPGTSGYNEQFF.

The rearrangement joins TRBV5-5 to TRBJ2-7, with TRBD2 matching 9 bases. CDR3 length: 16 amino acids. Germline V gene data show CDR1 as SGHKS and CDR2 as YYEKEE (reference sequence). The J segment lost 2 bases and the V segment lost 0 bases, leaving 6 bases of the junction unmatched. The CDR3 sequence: CASSLGPAGGTYEQYF. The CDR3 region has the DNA TGTGCCAGCAGCTTGGGTCCAGCGGGGGGCACCTACGAGCAGTACTTC.

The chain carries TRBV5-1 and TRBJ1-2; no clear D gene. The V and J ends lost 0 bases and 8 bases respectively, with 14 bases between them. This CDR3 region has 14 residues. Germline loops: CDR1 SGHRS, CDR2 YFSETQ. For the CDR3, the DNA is TGCGCCAGCAGCTTGGGACGGGAGCGGAGAGGCTACACCTTC. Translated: CASSLGRERRGYTF. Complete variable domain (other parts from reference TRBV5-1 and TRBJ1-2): KAGVTQTPRYLIKTRGQQVTLSCSPISGHRSVSWYQQTPGQGLQFLFEYFSETQRNKGNFPGRFSGRQFSNSRSEMNVSTLELGDSALYLCASSLGRERRGYTFGSGTRLTVV.

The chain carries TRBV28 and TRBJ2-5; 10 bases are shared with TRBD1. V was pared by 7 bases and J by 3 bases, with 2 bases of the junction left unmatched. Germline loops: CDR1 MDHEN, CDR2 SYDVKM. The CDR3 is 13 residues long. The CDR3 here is CASIGQGEETQYF. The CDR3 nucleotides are TGTGCCAGCATCGGACAGGGGGAAGAGACCCAGTACTTC.

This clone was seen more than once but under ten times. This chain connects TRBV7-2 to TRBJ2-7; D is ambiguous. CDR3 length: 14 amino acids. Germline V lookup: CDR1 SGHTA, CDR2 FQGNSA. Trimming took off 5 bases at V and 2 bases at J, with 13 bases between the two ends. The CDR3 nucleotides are TGTGCCAGCAGCCCGCGTTTAATCGCCTACGAGCAGTACTTC. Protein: CASSPRLIAYEQYF.

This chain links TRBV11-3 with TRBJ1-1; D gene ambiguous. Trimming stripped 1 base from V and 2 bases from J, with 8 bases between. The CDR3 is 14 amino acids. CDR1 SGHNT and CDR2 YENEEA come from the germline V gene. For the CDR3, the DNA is TGTGCCAGCAGCTTAGGGCCAGGTAACACTGAAGCTTTCTTT. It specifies CASSLGPGNTEAFF.

This CDR3 is CASSKPSQETQYF. The CDR3 DNA sequence: TGTGCCAGCAGTAAGCCGAGCCAAGAGACCCAGTACTTC. The chain has TRBV9 and TRBJ2-5; no definite D call. CDR3 length: 13 residues. Germline V gene lookup returns CDR1 SGDLS and CDR2 YYNGEE. The V and J ends lost 5 bases and 1 base respectively, with 9 bases between them.

CDR3 DNA: TGTGCCAGCAGCCCCCGAGGTTCGCTAGCGGGGGGTGCTTTGCAGTACGTC. Amino acids: CASSPRGSLAGGALQYV. The chain carries TRBV7-8 and TRBJ2-7, with 11 nucleotides matching TRBD2. Per the germline V gene, CDR1 is SGHVS and CDR2 is FQNEAQ. J gave up 9 bases and V 5 bases, and 18 bases lay outside the gene matches. This CDR3 region has 17 residues.

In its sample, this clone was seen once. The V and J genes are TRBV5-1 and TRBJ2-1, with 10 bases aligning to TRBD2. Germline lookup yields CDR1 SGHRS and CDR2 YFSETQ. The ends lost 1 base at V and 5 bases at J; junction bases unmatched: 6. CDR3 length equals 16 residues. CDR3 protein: CASSLSSGGSDNEQFF. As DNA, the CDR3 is TGCGCCAGCAGCTTGAGTAGCGGGGGGTCTGACAATGAGCAGTTCTTC.

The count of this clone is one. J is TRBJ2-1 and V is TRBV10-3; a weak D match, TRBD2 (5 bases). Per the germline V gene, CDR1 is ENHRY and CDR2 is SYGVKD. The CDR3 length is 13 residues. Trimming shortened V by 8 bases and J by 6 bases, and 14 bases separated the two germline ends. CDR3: CAIEDSRGNEQFF. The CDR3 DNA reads TGTGCCATCGAGGACTCCCGAGGCAATGAGCAGTTCTTC.

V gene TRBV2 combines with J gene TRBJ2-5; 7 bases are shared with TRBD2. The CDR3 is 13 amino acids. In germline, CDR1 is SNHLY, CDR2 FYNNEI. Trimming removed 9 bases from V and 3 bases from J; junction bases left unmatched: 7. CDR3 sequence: CARESAGEETQYF. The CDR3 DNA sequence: TGTGCCAGGGAGTCGGCGGGGGAAGAGACCCAGTACTTC.

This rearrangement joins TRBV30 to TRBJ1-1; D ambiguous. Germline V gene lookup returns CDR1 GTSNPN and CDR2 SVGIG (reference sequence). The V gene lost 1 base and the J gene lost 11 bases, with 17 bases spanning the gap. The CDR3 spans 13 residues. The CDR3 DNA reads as TGTGCCTGGAGTGGAAACCCGGGGTTAGGCGCTTTCTTT. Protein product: CAWSGNPGLGAFF. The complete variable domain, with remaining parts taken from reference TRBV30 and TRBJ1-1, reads SQTIHQWPATLVQPVGSPLSLECTVEGTSNPNLYWYRQAAGRGLQLLFYSVGIGQISSEVPQNLSASRPQDRQFILSSKKLLLSDSGFYLCAWSGNPGLGAFFGQGTRLTVV.

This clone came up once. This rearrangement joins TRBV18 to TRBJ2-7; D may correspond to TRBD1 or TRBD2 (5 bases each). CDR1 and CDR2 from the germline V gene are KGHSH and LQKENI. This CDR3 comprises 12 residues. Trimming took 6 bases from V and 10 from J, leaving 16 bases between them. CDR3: CASSLDRDGQYV. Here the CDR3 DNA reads TGTGCCAGCTCGCTCGACCGGGACGGACAGTACGTC.

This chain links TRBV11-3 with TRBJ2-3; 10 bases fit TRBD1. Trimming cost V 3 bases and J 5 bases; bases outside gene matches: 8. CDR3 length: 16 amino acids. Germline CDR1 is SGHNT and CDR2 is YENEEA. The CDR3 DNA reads TGTGCCAGCAGCTTTCCGGGACAGGGGATGGAAGATACGCAGTATTTT. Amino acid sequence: CASSFPGQGMEDTQYF. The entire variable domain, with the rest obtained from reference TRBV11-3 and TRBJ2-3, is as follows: EAGVVQSPRYKIIEKKQPVAFWCNPISGHNTLYWYLQNLGQGPELLIRYENEEAVDDSQLPKDRFSAERLKGVDSTLKIQPAELGDSAVYLCASSFPGQGMEDTQYFGPGTRLTVL.

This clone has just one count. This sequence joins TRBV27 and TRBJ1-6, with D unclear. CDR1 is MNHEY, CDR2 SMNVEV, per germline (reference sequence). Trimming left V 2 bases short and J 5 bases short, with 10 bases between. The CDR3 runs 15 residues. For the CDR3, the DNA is TGTGCCAGCAGTTTACAGGTCAGGAATAATTCACCCCTCCACTTT. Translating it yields CASSLQVRNNSPLHF.

CDR3 loop: CASITDRNDQPQHF. Here the CDR3 DNA reads TGTGCCAGCATCACGGACAGGAACGATCAGCCCCAGCATTTT. This chain connects TRBV6-1 to TRBJ1-5; TRBD1 matches at 7 bases. Germline-derived CDR1 and CDR2 are MNHNS and SASEGT. V lost 7 bases and J lost 5; bases outside the gene matches: 8. The CDR3 is made up of 14 amino acids.

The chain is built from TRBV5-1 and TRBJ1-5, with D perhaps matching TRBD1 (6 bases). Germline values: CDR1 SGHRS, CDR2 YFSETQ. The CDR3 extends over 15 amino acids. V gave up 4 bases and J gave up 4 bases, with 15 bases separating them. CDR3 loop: CASSPGQSQNQPQHF. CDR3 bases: TGCGCCAGCAGCCCTGGACAGTCCCAAAATCAGCCCCAGCATTTT.

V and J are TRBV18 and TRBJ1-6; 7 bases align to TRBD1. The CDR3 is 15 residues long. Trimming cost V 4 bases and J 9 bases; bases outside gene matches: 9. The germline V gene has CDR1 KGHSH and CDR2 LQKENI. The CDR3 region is CASSQGGGSGSPLHF. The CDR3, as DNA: TGTGCCAGCTCACAAGGAGGGGGCAGTGGTTCACCCCTCCACTTT.

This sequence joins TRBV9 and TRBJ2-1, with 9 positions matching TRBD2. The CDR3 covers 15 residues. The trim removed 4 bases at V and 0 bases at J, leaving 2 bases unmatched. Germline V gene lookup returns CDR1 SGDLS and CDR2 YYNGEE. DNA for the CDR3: TGTGCCAGCAGCTTTAGCGGGAGCTCCTACAATGAGCAGTTCTTC. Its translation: CASSFSGSSYNEQFF. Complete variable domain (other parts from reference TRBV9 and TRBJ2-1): DSGVTQTPKHLITATGQRVTLRCSPRSGDLSVYWYQQSLDQGLQFLIQYYNGEERAKGNILERFSAQQFPDLHSELNLSSLELGDSALYFCASSFSGSSYNEQFFGPGTRLTVL.

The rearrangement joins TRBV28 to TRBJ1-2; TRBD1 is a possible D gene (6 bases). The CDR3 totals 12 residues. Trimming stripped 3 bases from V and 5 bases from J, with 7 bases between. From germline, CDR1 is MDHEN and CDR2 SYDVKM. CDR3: CASSLGQYGYTF. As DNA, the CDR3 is TGTGCCAGCAGTTTGGGACAATATGGCTACACCTTC.